The 9 T cell receptor beta chains reported below all come from one sample, sequenced in a study of blood T cell repertoires in COVID-19. Only in-frame clones appear in the TCRdb table, and some are missing; sequencing was by immunoSEQ multiplex PCR. Of about 74,000 clones detected, about 83% appear once; the ten largest clones hold over 30%. The specimen was peripheral blood. These receptors all come from a man between 65 and 80 years old with acute or convalescent COVID-19.

The V and J genes are TRBV6-2 or TRBV6-3 and TRBJ2-1, with TRBD2 identical over 10 bases. With 5 bases clipped from V and 1 base from J, the junction kept 2 bases outside the gene matches. This CDR3 has 15 residues. Germline lookup yields CDR1 MNHEY and CDR2 SVGEGT. In DNA form, the CDR3 reads TGTGCCAGCAGTCTAGCGGGAGTGTCCTACAATGAGCAGTTCTTC. Amino acids: CASSLAGVSYNEQFF.

The CDR3 region has the DNA TGTGCCAGTATTAGCGGGAGCGTATCAGCTGAGCAGTTCTTC. This sequence encodes CASISGSVSAEQFF. The chain uses TRBV19 and TRBJ2-1; the match to TRBD2 covers 9 bases. This CDR3 has 14 residues. CDR1 LNHDA and CDR2 SQIVND come from the germline V gene (reference sequence). V lost 7 bases, J lost 9 bases, and 10 bases stayed unmatched.

The chain joins TRBV19 to TRBJ1-2, with 9 bases identical to TRBD1. This CDR3 has 17 residues. The V segment lost 5 bases and the J segment 7 bases; nucleotides outside the gene matches: 17. The germline CDR1 and CDR2 sequences are LNHDA and SQIVND (reference sequence). This CDR3 is CASSPRLPSDRGTGYTF. The CDR3 DNA reads as TGTGCCAGTAGTCCAAGACTACCATCGGACAGGGGAACTGGCTACACCTTC.

This sequence joins TRBV24-1 and TRBJ2-4; 10 bases are shared with TRBD1. With V trimmed by 9 bases and J by 6 bases, 4 bases remained unmatched. The CDR3 consists of 13 residues. Germline V gives CDR1 KGHDR, CDR2 SFDVKD. For the CDR3, the DNA is TGTGCCACCGCCGGGACAGGGGTAAACATTCAGTACTTC. Residues: CATAGTGVNIQYF.

CDR3 sequence (DNA): TGCGCCAGCAGCGTGACAACGAACACCGGGGAGCTGTTTTTT. It yields the protein CASSVTTNTGELFF. This chain connects TRBV10-2 to TRBJ2-2; D remains unclear. V was pared by 6 bases and J by 0 bases, with 8 bases between. Germline V gives CDR1 WSHSY, CDR2 SAAADI. The CDR3 is made up of 14 amino acids.

The chain combines TRBV9 with TRBJ2-6; tentative D call: TRBD2 (5 bases). From germline, CDR1 is SGDLS and CDR2 YYNGEE. With 9 bases removed from V and 0 bases from J, the gap between germline ends came to 10 bases. The CDR3 is 14 amino acids. The CDR3, as DNA: TGTGCCACGGGGATGACCTCTGGGGCCAACGTCCTGACTTTC. Translating it yields CATGMTSGANVLTF. Complete variable domain (other parts from reference TRBV9 and TRBJ2-6): DSGVTQTPKHLITATGQRVTLRCSPRSGDLSVYWYQQSLDQGLQFLIQYYNGEERAKGNILERFSAQQFPDLHSELNLSSLELGDSALYFCATGMTSGANVLTFGAGSRLTVL.

This chain uses TRBV12-3 or TRBV12-4 with TRBJ1-5; TRBD1 aligns across 9 bases. This CDR3 contains 13 residues. With V trimmed by 7 bases and J by 10 bases, 8 bases remained unmatched. CDR3 in amino acids: CASTKTGGSPQHF. Written as DNA, the CDR3 is TGTGCCAGCACCAAGACAGGGGGTAGCCCCCAGCATTTT.

This rearrangement joins TRBV5-8 to TRBJ1-6; weak D call: TRBD1 (6 bases). Germline values: CDR1 SGHTS, CDR2 YDEGEE. The length of the CDR3 is 16 residues. V lost 4 bases and J lost 7, with 18 bases in between. CDR3 DNA sequence: TGTGCCAGCAGCGGACGCAGGGGAATGCGGAATTCACCCCTCCACTTT. This translates into CASSGRRGMRNSPLHF.

The chain has TRBV18 and TRBJ2-3; possible D gene TRBD2, 5 bases. The V end lost 2 bases, the J end lost 4 bases, and 16 bases lay between the germline ends. The CDR3 has 16 amino acids. Germline CDR1 and CDR2: KGHSH and LQKENI. CDR3 nucleotide sequence: TGTGCCAGCTCACCAGGCGAGGGAGCGTTGTCAGATACGCAGTATTTT. Amino acids: CASSPGEGALSDTQYF.